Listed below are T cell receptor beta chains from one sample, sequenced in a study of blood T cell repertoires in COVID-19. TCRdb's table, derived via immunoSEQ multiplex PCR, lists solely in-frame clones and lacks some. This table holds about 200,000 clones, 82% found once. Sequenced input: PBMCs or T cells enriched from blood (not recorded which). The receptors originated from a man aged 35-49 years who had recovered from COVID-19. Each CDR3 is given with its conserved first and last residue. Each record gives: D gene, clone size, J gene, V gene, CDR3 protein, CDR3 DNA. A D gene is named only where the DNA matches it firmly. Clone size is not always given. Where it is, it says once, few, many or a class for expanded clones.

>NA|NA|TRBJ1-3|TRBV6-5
CASMPRSGNTIYF
TGTGCCAGCATGCCGCGGTCTGGAAACACCATATATTTT
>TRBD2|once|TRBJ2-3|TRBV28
CASSLYASGSLNTQYF
TGTGCCAGCAGTTTATACGCTAGCGGGAGTTTAAATACGCAGTATTTT
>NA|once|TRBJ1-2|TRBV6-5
CASMNRSGQNYGYTF
TGTGCCAGCATGAATCGAAGCGGACAGAACTATGGCTACACCTTC
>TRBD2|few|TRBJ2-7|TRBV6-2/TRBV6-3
CASSYRTSGSYEQYF
TGTGCCAGCAGTTACAGGACTAGCGGGTCCTACGAGCAGTACTTC
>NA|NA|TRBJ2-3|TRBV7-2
CASSEGSLADTQYF
TGTGCCAGTTCGGAGGGGAGCCTCGCAGATACGCAGTATTTT
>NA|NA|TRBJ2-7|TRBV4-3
CASSQDLARVAYEQYF
TGCGCCAGCAGCCAAGATTTGGCCAGGGTGGCCTACGAGCAGTACTTC
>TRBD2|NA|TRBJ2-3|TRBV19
CASSSSGRYNTDTQYF
TGTGCCAGTTCCTCTAGCGGGAGGTACAACACAGATACGCAGTATTTT
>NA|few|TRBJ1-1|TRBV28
CASSLGQGNTEAFF
TGTGCCAGCAGTTTGGGGCAGGGTAACACTGAAGCTTTCTTT
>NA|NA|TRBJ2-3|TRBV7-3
CASSVSIRSDSTDTQYF
TGTGCCAGCAGCGTCTCAATTAGGAGTGATAGCACAGATACGCAGTATTTT
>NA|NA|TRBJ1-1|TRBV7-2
CASSLQLREDTEAFF
TGTGCCAGCAGCTTACAACTACGGGAGGATACTGAAGCTTTCTTT
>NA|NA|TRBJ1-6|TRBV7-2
CASSLVQTNNSPLHF
TGTGCCAGCAGCTTGGTACAGACAAATAATTCACCCCTCCACTTT
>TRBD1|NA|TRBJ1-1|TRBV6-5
CASKQGQGEDTEAFF
TGTGCCAGCAAACAAGGGCAGGGGGAGGACACTGAAGCTTTCTTT
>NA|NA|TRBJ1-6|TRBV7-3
CASSPGQTTNSPLHF
TGTGCCAGCAGCCCGGGACAAACGACTAATTCACCCCTCCACTTT
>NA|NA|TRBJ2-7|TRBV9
CASSVDQGNPAYEQYF
TGTGCCAGCAGCGTAGATCAGGGGAACCCAGCCTACGAGCAGTACTTC
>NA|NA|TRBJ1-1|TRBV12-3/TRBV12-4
CASSLAHGFEAFF
TGTGCCAGCAGTTTAGCCCACGGGTTTGAAGCTTTCTTT
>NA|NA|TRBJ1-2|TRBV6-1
CASSEPEAGRYGYTF
TGTGCCAGCAGTGAACCAGAAGCGGGTCGCTATGGCTACACCTTC
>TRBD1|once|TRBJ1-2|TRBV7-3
CASSLNSGEQGAIYTF
TGTGCCAGCAGCTTAAATTCGGGGGAGCAGGGGGCGATCTACACCTTC
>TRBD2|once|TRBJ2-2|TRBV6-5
CASTGGSGELFF
TGTGCCAGCACCGGGGGGTCCGGGGAGCTGTTTTTT
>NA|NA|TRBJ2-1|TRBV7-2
CASSFTGEAYNEQFF
TGTGCCAGCAGCTTCACCGGGGAGGCCTACAATGAGCAGTTCTTC
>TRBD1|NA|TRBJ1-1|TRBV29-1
CSVARQGKTEAFF
TGCAGCGTTGCCCGACAGGGGAAGACTGAAGCTTTCTTT
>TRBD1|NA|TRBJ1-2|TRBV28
CASSLKDRGTRALIGYTF
TGTGCCAGCAGTTTAAAGGACAGGGGAACTAGGGCCCTTATTGGCTACACCTTC
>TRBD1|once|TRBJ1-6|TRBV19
CASSPQGANNSPLHF
TGTGCCAGTAGTCCACAGGGGGCGAATAATTCACCCCTCCACTTT
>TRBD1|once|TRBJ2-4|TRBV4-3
CASSQGQGLAKNIQYF
TGCGCCAGCAGCCAAGGACAGGGCCTAGCCAAAAACATTCAGTACTTC
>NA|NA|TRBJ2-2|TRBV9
CASSVSTRLLEGELFF
TGTGCCAGCAGCGTAAGCACTAGACTGTTGGAAGGGGAGCTGTTTTTT
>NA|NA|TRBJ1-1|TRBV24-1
CATSDLAGTPNTEAFF
TGTGCCACCAGTGATTTGGCCGGGACACCGAACACTGAAGCTTTCTTT
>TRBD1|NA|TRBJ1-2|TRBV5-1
CASSRTGGNYGYTF
TGCGCCAGCAGCCGTACAGGGGGCAACTATGGCTACACCTTC
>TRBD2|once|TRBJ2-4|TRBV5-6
CASSLGLAGVWDIQYF
TGTGCCAGCAGCTTGGGTCTAGCGGGAGTTTGGGACATTCAGTACTTC
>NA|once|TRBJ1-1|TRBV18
CASSPGLNTEAFF
TGTGCCAGCTCACCGGGGCTAAACACTGAAGCTTTCTTT
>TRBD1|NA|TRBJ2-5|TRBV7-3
CASSLDRDQETQYF
TGTGCCAGCAGCTTAGACAGGGACCAAGAGACCCAGTACTTC